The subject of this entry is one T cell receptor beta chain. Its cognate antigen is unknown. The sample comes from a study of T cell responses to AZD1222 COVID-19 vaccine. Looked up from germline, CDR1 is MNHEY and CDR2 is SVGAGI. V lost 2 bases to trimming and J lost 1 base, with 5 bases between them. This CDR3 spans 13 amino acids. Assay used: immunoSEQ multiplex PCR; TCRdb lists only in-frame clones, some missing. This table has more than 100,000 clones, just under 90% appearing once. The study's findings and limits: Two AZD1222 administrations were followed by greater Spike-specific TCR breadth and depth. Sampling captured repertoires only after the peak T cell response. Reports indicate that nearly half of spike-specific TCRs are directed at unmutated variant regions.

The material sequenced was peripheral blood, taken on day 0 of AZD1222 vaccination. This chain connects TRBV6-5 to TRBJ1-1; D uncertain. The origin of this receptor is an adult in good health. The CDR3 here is CASSYTRNTEAFF. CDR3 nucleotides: TGTGCCAGCAGTTACACGAGGAACACTGAAGCTTTCTTT.